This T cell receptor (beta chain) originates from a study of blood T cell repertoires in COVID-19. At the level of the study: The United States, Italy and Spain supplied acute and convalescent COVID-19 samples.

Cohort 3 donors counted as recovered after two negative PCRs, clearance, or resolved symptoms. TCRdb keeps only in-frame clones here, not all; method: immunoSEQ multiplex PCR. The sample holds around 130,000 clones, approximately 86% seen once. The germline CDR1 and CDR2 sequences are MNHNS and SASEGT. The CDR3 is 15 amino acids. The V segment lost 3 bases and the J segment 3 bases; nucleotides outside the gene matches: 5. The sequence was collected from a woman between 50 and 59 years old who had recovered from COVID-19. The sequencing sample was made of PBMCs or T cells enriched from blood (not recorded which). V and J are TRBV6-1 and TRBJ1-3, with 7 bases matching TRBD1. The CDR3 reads CASSDGTALGNTIYF. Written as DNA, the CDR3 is TGTGCCAGCAGTGATGGGACAGCCCTTGGAAACACCATATATTTT.